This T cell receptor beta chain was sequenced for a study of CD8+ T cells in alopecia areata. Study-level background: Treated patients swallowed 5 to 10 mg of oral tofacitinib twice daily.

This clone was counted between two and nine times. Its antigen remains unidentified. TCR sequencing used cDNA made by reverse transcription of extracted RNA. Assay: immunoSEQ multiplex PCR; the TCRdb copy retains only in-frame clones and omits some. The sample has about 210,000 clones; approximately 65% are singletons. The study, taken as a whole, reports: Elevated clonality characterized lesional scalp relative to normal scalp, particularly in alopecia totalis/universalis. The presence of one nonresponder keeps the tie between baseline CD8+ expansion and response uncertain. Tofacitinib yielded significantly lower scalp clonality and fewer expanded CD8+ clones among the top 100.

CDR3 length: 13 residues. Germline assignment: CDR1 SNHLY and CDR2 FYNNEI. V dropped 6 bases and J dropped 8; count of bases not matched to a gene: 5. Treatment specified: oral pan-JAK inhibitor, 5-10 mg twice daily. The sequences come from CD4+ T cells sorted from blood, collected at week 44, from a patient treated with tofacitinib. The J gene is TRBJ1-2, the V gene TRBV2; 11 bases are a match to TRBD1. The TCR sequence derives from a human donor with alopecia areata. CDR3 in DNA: TGTGCCAGCAGCGGACAGGGGGCTGGAGGCTACACCTTC. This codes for CASSGQGAGGYTF. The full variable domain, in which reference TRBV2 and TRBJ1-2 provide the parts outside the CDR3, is EPEVTQTPSHQVTQMGQEVILRCVPISNHLYFYWYRQILGQKVEFLVSFYNNEISEKSEIFDDQFSVERPDGSNFTLKIRSTKLEDSAMYFCASSGQGAGGYTFGSGTRLTVV.